Detailed here is one T cell receptor (beta chain). The antigen it binds to is not known. No base quality information exists; no much larger clone differs at one position. The data stem from a study of blood T cell repertoires in COVID-19 (dated by TCRdb to 2020 to 2022). In the study overall: Samples covering the acute and convalescent phases of COVID-19 were provided by collaborators in the United States, Italy and Spain. The prospective study material was composed of cDNA or gDNA derived from T cells, B-cell-depleted T cells, or PBMCs. Subjects who had been exposed to COVID-19, were actively infected with it, or had recovered from it provided the deeply sampled blood TCRbeta repertoires that made up the dataset. A freely available public database, intended as a resource for researchers studying the immune response to SARS-CoV-2, is where the repertoires were released. The samples were drawn from two sources: the first 160 participants of the ongoing ImmuneRACE study, and fewer than 1,500 subjects contributed by 6 global collaborators. The sample metadata nearly always contained a de-identified subject ID, COVID-19 status, age in years and sex. HLA class I and class II types, where available, came from metadata supplied by the sample provider rather than from assay-based typing. General conclusions and limits of the study: The quantity of clinical and demographic metadata differed by source and by participant and was supplied without curation.

Participants in the prospective study were enrolled through a virtual design, were aged roughly 18 to 100 years, and lived in approximately 25 United States geographic areas. Cohort assignment in the prospective study relied on participant-reported clinical history from a screening survey and a study questionnaire. ImmuneRACE Cohort 3 recovered participants were defined by two consecutive negative NP/OP PCR tests, healthcare professional clearance, or symptom resolution. Each participant in the prospective study had whole blood, serum and a nasopharyngeal or oropharyngeal swab collected by mobile phlebotomists. Over an approximately 2-month period, participants in the prospective study had the option of providing additional blood draws and questionnaires. Blood samples from the prospective study were shipped frozen or at room temperature prior to DNA extraction. TCRbeta CDR3 regions were amplified from genomic DNA using the immunoSEQ Assay, a bias-controlled multiplex PCR. In the paper's pipeline: Within the assay, amplification of reference gene primers was used to estimate how many nucleated cells each sample contained. To quantify the absolute abundance of each unique TCRbeta CDR3 rearrangement, sequence reads were collapsed and filtered. For each sample, productive Simpson clonality was calculated as the square root of Simpson's diversity index over productive rearrangements. TCRdb took over this immuneACCESS table, retaining in-frame rearrangements with V and J assigned. Such tables are incomplete; in checked studies, under half of the missing clones stem from an unresolved V gene, and the remainder is unexplained. V and J calls and clone size are those listed in that table; D and trimming were worked out from the DNA. In this sample the table shows about 220,000 clones, about 88% of which occur a single time. Roughly 2.5% of the sample goes to the ten largest clones.

The origin of this receptor is a woman aged 25 to 39 who had recovered from COVID-19. Sequencing input: PBMCs or T cells enriched from blood (not recorded which).

CDR3 protein: CATSRVRTGELFF. The nucleotides read TGTGCCACCAGCAGAGTTCGCACCGGGGAGCTGTTTTTT. This sequence uses TRBV15 and TRBJ2-2, with no reliable assignment of the D segment. Reading the germline V gene (reference sequence) gives CDR1 LNHNV and CDR2 YYDKDF. The CDR3 has 13 amino acids, counting the end cysteine and phenylalanine. The DNA shown is the 39-base CDR3, in frame from base 1. The junction carries 4 bases between V and J, which are trimmed by 1 base and 4 bases respectively.